This TCR beta chain is from a study of blood T cell repertoires in COVID-19. The overall study: There were acute and convalescent COVID-19 samples, and they came from the United States, Italy and Spain. PBMCs, B-cell-depleted T cells, or T cells were the source of the cDNA or gDNA that made up the material.

Deletions cut 3 bases from V and 4 bases from J, with 13 bases between. This CDR3 contains 15 residues. Looked up from germline, CDR1 is SGDLS and CDR2 is YYNGEE. In the authors' workflow: Counts of nucleated cells, estimated from reference gene primer amplification, were obtained. The protocol was immunoSEQ multiplex PCR, while the TCRdb copy is restricted to in-frame clones and leaves out a portion. The D gene and trimming were derived from the DNA, and the V and J assignments and clone size from that table. This sample has 90,000 to 120,000 clones, with about 87% found just once. The TCR originated in a man aged 45-60 years with active or convalescent COVID-19. The V gene is TRBV9, the J gene TRBJ2-2, with D possibly matching TRBD2 (6 bases). The sequenced sample consisted of peripheral blood. The CDR3 here is CASSETTSTTGELFF. Here the CDR3 DNA reads TGTGCCAGCAGCGAGACAACTAGCACCACCGGGGAGCTGTTTTTT.